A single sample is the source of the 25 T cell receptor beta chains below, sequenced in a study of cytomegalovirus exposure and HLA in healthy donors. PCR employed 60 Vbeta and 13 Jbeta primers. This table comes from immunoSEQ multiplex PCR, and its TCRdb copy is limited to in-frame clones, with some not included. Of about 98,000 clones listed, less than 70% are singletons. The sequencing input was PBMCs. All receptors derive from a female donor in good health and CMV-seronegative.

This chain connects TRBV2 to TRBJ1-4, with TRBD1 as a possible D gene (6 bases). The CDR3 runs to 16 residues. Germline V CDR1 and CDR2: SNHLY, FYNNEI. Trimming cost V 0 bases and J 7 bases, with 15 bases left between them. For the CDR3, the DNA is TGTGCCAGCAGTGAAGCGCTTCCGGGGGGCTTTGAAAAACTGTTTTTT. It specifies CASSEALPGGFEKLFF. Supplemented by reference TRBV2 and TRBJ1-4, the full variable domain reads EPEVTQTPSHQVTQMGQEVILRCVPISNHLYFYWYRQILGQKVEFLVSFYNNEISEKSEIFDDQFSVERPDGSNFTLKIRSTKLEDSAMYFCASSEALPGGFEKLFFGSGTQLSVL.

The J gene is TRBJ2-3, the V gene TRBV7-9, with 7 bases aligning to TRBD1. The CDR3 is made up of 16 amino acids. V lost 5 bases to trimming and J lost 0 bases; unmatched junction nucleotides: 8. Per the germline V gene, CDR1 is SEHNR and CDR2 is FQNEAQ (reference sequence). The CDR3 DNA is TGTGCCAGCAGCCCCCACAGGGGATCTAGCACAGATACGCAGTATTTT. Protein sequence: CASSPHRGSSTDTQYF.

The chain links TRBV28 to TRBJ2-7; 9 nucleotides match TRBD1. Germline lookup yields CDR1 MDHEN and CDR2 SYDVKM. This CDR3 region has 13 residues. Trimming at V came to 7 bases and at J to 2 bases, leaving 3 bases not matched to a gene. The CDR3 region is CASKGQGAYEQYF. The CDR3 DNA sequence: TGTGCCAGCAAGGGACAGGGAGCCTACGAGCAGTACTTC.

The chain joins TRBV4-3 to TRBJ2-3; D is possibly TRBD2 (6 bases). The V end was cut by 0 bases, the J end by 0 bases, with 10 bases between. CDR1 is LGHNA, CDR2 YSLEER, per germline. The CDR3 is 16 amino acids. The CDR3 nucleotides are TGCGCCAGCAGCCAAGATTGGCGGGGCAGCACAGATACGCAGTATTTT. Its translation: CASSQDWRGSTDTQYF.

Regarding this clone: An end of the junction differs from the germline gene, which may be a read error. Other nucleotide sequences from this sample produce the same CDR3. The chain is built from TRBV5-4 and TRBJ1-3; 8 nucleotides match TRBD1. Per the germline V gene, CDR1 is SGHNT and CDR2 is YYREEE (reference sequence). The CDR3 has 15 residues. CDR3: CASSFGQGTGNTIYF. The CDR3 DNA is TGTGCCAGCAGCTTCGGACAGGGCACTGGGAACACCATATATTTT.

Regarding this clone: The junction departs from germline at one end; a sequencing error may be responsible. In nucleotides, the CDR3 is TGTGCTAGCAGCCCAGGAGGAGGGAAACGTGAGCAGTTCTTC. Its translation: CASSPGGGKREQFF. V gene TRBV7-7 combines with J gene TRBJ2-1, with a weak D call TRBD2 (6 bases). The CDR3 contains 14 residues. Germline lookup yields CDR1 SSHAT and CDR2 FNYEAQ (reference sequence).

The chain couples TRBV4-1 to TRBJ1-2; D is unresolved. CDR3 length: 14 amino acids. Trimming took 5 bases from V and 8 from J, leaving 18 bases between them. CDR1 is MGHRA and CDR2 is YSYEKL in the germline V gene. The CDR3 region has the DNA TGCGCCAGCAGCGAATCAGCCCCCAGCGGGGGCTACACCTTC. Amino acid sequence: CASSESAPSGGYTF.

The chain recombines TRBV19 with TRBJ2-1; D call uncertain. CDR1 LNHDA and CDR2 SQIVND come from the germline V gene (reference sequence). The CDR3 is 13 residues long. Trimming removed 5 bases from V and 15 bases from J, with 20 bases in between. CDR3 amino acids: CASSPRSLRRAFF. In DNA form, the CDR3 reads TGTGCCAGTAGTCCGCGTAGCCTCCGGCGAGCGTTCTTC.

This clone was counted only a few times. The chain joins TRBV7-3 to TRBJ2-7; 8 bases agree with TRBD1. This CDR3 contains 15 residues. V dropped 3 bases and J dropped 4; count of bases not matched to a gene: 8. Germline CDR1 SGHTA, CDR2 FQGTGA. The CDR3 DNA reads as TGTGCCAGCAGCTTCGGACAGGGCGCCTCGTACGAGCAGTACTTC. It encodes CASSFGQGASYEQYF.

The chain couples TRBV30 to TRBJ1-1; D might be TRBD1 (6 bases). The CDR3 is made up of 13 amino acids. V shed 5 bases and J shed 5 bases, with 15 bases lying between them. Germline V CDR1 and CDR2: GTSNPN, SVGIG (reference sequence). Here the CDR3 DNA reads TGTGCCTGGTCATTACCAGGGGTTACTGAAGCTTTCTTT. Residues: CAWSLPGVTEAFF. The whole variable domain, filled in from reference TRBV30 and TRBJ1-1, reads SQTIHQWPATLVQPVGSPLSLECTVEGTSNPNLYWYRQAAGRGLQLLFYSVGIGQISSEVPQNLSASRPQDRQFILSSKKLLLSDSGFYLCAWSLPGVTEAFFGQGTRLTVV.

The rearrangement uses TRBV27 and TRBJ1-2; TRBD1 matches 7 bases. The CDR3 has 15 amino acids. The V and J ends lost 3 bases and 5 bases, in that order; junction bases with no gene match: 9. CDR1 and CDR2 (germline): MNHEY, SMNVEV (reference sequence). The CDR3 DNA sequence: TGTGCCAGCAGTTTGGGGTCAGGGGGATTGTATGGCTACACCTTC. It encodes CASSLGSGGLYGYTF.

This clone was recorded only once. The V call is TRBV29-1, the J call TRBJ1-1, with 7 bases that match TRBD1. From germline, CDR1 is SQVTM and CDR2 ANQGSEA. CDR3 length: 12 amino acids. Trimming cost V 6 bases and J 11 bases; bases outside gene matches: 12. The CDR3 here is CSVVKQARGAFF. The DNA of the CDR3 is TGCAGCGTCGTGAAACAGGCCAGGGGGGCTTTCTTT. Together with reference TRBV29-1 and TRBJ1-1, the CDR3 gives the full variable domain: SAVISQKPSRDICQRGTSLTIQCQVDSQVTMMFWYRQQPGQSLTLIATANQGSEATYESGFVIDKFPISRPNLTFSTLTVSNMSPEDSSIYLCSVVKQARGAFFGQGTRLTVV.

The CDR3 DNA follows: TGCGCCAGCAGCTTGGCTGGTAGCGGGGGGTCCTCCCAAGAGACCCAGTACTTC. Translation gives CASSLAGSGGSSQETQYF. This chain uses TRBV5-1 with TRBJ2-5; the match to TRBD2 covers 10 bases. This CDR3 is built from 18 residues. Germline V gene sequence: CDR1 SGHRS, CDR2 YFSETQ. The J segment lost 1 base and the V segment lost 0 bases, leaving 9 bases of the junction unmatched.

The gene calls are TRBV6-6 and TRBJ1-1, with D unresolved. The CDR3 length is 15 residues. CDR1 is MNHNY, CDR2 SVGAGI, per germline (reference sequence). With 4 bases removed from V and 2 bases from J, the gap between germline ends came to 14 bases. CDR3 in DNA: TGTGCCAGCAGTTCGGCCCCGGCGACAAACACTGAAGCTTTCTTT. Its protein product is CASSSAPATNTEAFF.

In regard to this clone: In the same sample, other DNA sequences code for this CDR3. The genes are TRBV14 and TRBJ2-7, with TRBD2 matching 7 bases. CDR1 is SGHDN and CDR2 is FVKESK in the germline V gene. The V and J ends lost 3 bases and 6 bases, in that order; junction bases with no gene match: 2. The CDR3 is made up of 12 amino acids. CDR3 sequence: CASSQTGGEQYF. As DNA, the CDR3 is TGTGCCAGCAGCCAGACGGGGGGCGAGCAGTACTTC.

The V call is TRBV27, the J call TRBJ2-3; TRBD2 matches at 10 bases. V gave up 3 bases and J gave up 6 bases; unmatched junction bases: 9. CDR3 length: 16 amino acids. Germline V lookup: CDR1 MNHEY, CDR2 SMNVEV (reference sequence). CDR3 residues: CASSFQPGLARDTQYF. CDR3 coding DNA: TGTGCCAGCAGTTTCCAGCCGGGACTAGCGAGGGATACGCAGTATTTT.

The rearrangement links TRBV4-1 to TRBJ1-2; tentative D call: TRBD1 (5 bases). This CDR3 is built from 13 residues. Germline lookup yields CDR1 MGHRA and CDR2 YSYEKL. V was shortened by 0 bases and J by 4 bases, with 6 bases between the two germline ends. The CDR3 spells CASSQDQGYGYTF. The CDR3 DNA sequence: TGCGCCAGCAGCCAAGACCAGGGCTATGGCTACACCTTC.

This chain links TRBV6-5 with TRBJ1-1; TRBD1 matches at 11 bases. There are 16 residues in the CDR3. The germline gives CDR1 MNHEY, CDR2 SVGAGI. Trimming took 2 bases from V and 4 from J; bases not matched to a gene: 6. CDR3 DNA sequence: TGTGCCAGCAGTTACGGACAGGGGGCTTTAGGCACTGAAGCTTTCTTT. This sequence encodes CASSYGQGALGTEAFF.

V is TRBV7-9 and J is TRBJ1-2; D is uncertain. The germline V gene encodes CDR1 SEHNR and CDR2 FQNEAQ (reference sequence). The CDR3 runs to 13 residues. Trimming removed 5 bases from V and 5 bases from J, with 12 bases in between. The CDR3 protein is CASSPSVAYGYTF. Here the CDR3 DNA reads TGTGCCAGCAGCCCGAGTGTAGCTTATGGCTACACCTTC.

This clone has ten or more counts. The chain's CDR3 is CAISEGGSEAFF. The DNA of the CDR3 is TGTGCCATCAGTGAAGGGGGATCTGAAGCTTTCTTT. The gene calls are TRBV10-3 and TRBJ1-1, with D maybe TRBD1 (6 bases). Germline CDR1 and CDR2: ENHRY and SYGVKD. This CDR3 spans 12 amino acids. Between the trimmed V and J ends, which lost 3 bases and 6 bases, there was a span of 8 bases.

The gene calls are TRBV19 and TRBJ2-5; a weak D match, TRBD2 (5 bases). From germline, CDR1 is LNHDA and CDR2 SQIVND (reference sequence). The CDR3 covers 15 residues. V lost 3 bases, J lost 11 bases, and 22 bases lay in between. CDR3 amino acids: CASSMDGQVGGEQYF. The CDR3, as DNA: TGTGCCAGTAGTATGGACGGGCAGGTTGGTGGGGAGCAGTACTTC.

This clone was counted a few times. CDR3 bases: TGTGCCAGTAGTCTATCAGCGGGCTTCTACAATGAGCAGTTCTTC. Translated, it gives CASSLSAGFYNEQFF. This chain connects TRBV19 to TRBJ2-1, with D perhaps TRBD2 (6 bases). V lost 5 bases and J lost 3, with 14 bases in between. Germline assignment: CDR1 LNHDA and CDR2 SQIVND (reference sequence). The CDR3 is 15 amino acids.

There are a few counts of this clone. CDR3 DNA sequence: TGTGCCAGCAGCTCCACTAGCATCGGGGAGCTGTTTTTT. This translates into CASSSTSIGELFF. This chain joins TRBV28 and TRBJ2-2; D perhaps matches TRBD2 (6 bases). The V end was cut by 6 bases, the J end by 7 bases, with 12 bases between. The CDR3 spans 13 residues. Germline CDR1 is MDHEN and CDR2 is SYDVKM.

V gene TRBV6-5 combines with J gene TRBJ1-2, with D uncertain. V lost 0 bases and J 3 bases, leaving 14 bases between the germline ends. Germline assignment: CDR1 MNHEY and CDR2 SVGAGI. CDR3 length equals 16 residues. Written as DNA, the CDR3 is TGTGCCAGCAGTTACTCTACGTTCGGTGCGCACTATGGCTACACCTTC. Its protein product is CASSYSTFGAHYGYTF.

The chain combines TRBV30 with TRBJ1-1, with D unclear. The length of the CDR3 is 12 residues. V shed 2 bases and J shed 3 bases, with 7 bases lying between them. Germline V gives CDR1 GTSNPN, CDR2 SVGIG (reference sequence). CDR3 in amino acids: CAWSPPYTEAFF. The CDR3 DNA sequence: TGTGCCTGGAGTCCCCCGTACACTGAAGCTTTCTTT.